This entry is about one T cell receptor beta chain. The antigen is undetermined. These data originate in a study of cytomegalovirus exposure and HLA in healthy donors. CDR3 length: 13 amino acids. V lost 11 bases to trimming and J lost 4 bases; unmatched junction nucleotides: 7. Germline CDR1 ENHRY, CDR2 SYGVKD. The study ran its PCR with 60 Vbeta and 13 Jbeta primers. The method was immunoSEQ multiplex PCR; TCRdb's version includes in-frame clones alone and lacks a portion of them. Altogether around 150,000 clones are present, about 82% being singletons, with the ten largest covering approximately 4%. The study, taken as a whole, reports: For most TCR sequences rarity was the rule, although some public TCRs occurred in many donors. DRB1 had the most TCR associations and HLA-C the fewest, a later analysis found, with rates varying by HLA locus. Presence/absence analyses assumed roughly uniform sequencing depth across donors, which may not hold. Exclusion as indistinguishable affected some V segments, including TRBV6-2 and TRBV6-3.

V usage is TRBV10-3 and J usage is TRBJ2-1; 8 bases align to TRBD2. The sample comprised PBMCs. The TCR originated in a woman between 40 and 55 years old in good health and CMV-seropositive. In DNA form, the CDR3 reads TGTGCCTCTCAGAGCGGGAGTTACAATGAGCAGTTCTTC. Its translation is CASQSGSYNEQFF.